A single sample gave rise to the 22 T cell receptor beta chains below, sequenced in a study of blood T cell repertoires in COVID-19. Assay: immunoSEQ multiplex PCR; the TCRdb copy retains only in-frame clones and omits some. The table lists some 250,000 clones, roughly nine tenths of them singletons. Sequencing input: peripheral blood. These receptors were taken from a man in his 60s with acute or convalescent COVID-19.

The gene calls are TRBV27 and TRBJ1-6; D is perhaps TRBD1 (5 bases). The CDR3 runs 14 residues. V was pared by 2 bases and J by 10 bases, with 12 bases between. The V gene's germline CDR1 is MNHEY and CDR2 SMNVEV (reference sequence). In nucleotides, the CDR3 is TGTGCCAGCAGTTTAGGCCAGGGAGGATCACCCCTCCACTTT. It yields the protein CASSLGQGGSPLHF.

The DNA of the CDR3 is TGTGCCAGCAGTTTAACTCCGACAGCTAACTATGGCTACACCTTC. Residues: CASSLTPTANYGYTF. The V and J genes are TRBV28 and TRBJ1-2, with TRBD1 as a possible D gene (5 bases). Germline V gene sequence: CDR1 MDHEN, CDR2 SYDVKM. V dropped 2 bases and J dropped 0 bases, with 10 bases sitting between them. CDR3 length equals 15 residues.

The CDR3 nucleotides are TGTGCCAGCAGTTACCCGACGGTTATCTCGGACAGGAACTCCTATGGCTACACCTTC. The encoded protein is CASSYPTVISDRNSYGYTF. The chain couples TRBV6-2 or TRBV6-3 to TRBJ1-2; 7 bases align to TRBD1. Germline V CDR1 and CDR2: MNHEY, SVGEGT. V shed 2 bases, J shed 4 bases, and the junction held 19 bases outside the gene matches. The CDR3 is 19 amino acids.

The chain recombines TRBV11-1 with TRBJ2-7; TRBD2 matches at 8 bases. This CDR3 is 14 amino acids long. Trimming cost V 7 bases and J 5 bases; bases outside gene matches: 10. CDR1 and CDR2 from the germline V gene are SGHAT and FQDESV (reference sequence). The CDR3 region is CASTHSGISDEQYF. CDR3 bases: TGTGCCAGCACTCATAGCGGGATAAGCGACGAGCAGTACTTC.

This chain joins TRBV7-6 and TRBJ1-5; D is perhaps TRBD1 (6 bases). Trimming shortened V by 2 bases and J by 3 bases, and 14 bases separated the two germline ends. The CDR3 contains 16 residues. In germline, CDR1 is SGHVS, CDR2 FNYEAQ. This CDR3 reads CASSLWGQAPNQPQHF. DNA of the CDR3: TGTGCCAGCAGCTTATGGGGGCAGGCCCCCAATCAGCCCCAGCATTTT. Looking up the rest from reference TRBV7-6 and TRBJ1-5 gives the full variable domain: GAGVSQSPRYKVTKRGQDVALRCDPISGHVSLYWYRQALGQGPEFLTYFNYEAQQDKSGLPNDRFSAERPEGSISTLTIQRTEQRDSAMYRCASSLWGQAPNQPQHFGDGTRLSIL.

The chain joins TRBV6-2 or TRBV6-3 to TRBJ1-2; no clear D gene. CDR3 size: 15 residues. V lost 0 bases to trimming and J lost 4 bases, with 12 bases between them. Germline V lookup: CDR1 MNHEY, CDR2 SVGEGT. The CDR3: CASSYSRGLGYGYTF. The CDR3 DNA sequence: TGTGCCAGCAGTTACTCGAGAGGGCTGGGCTATGGCTACACCTTC.

The chain recombines TRBV3-1 (or the pseudogene TRBV3-2) with TRBJ2-4; D unclear. This CDR3 is 16 amino acids long. From germline, CDR1 is LGHDT and CDR2 YNNKEL (reference sequence). V was clipped by 0 bases and J by 3 bases, with 12 bases between them. CDR3 coding DNA: TGTGCCAGCAGCCAAGATCTGGCAGACTTCAAAAACATTCAGTACTTC. This gives the protein CASSQDLADFKNIQYF.

The rearrangement uses TRBV7-9 and TRBJ2-1; 7 bases line up with TRBD2. This CDR3 contains 13 residues. The germline gives CDR1 SEHNR, CDR2 FQNEAQ (reference sequence). Trimming cost V 5 bases and J 9 bases; bases outside gene matches: 7. The CDR3 DNA is TGTGCCAGCAGCCCAGGACTAGTTGGTGAGCAGTTCTTC. As protein: CASSPGLVGEQFF.

V gene TRBV27 combines with J gene TRBJ1-1, with TRBD1 matching 8 bases. This CDR3 contains 13 residues. Germline V CDR1 and CDR2: MNHEY, SMNVEV (reference sequence). V was pared by 7 bases and J by 6 bases, with 7 bases of the junction left unmatched. The CDR3 coding sequence is TGTGCCAGCAAACGGACAGGGTCCGCTGAAGCTTTCTTT. It translates to CASKRTGSAEAFF.

This chain connects TRBV28 to TRBJ2-7; D unclear. The V and J ends lost 7 bases and 3 bases respectively, with 16 bases between them. From germline, CDR1 is MDHEN and CDR2 SYDVKM. This CDR3 has 14 residues. The CDR3 coding sequence is TGTGCCAGCATGGTTAATGACTTCGACTACGAGCAGTACTTC. It encodes CASMVNDFDYEQYF.

The rearrangement links TRBV7-3 to TRBJ2-1, with TRBD2 as a possible D gene (6 bases). Germline assignment: CDR1 SGHTA and CDR2 FQGTGA. V lost 5 bases and J 3 bases, leaving 17 bases between the germline ends. This CDR3 has 16 residues. CDR3: CASSKIGGNNYNEQFF. The CDR3 DNA sequence: TGTGCCAGCAGCAAAATAGGAGGGAACAACTACAATGAGCAGTTCTTC. Filled out from reference TRBV7-3 and TRBJ2-1, the complete variable domain reads GAGVSQTPSNKVTEKGKYVELRCDPISGHTALYWYRQSLGQGPEFLIYFQGTGAADDSGLPNDRFFAVRPEGSVSTLKIQRTERGDSAVYLCASSKIGGNNYNEQFFGPGTRLTVL.

The chain combines TRBV2 with TRBJ1-2; TRBD1 matches 7 bases. The germline CDR1 and CDR2 sequences are SNHLY and FYNNEI. The CDR3 runs to 17 residues. With 1 base clipped from V and 1 base from J, the junction kept 9 bases outside the gene matches. The CDR3 is CASSEDGTDAINYGYTF. In nucleotides, the CDR3 is TGTGCCAGCAGTGAAGACGGGACAGACGCAATTAACTATGGCTACACCTTC.

The V call is TRBV3-1 (or the pseudogene TRBV3-2), the J call TRBJ2-7, with 11 bases identical to TRBD1. CDR3 length: 16 amino acids. From germline, CDR1 is LGHDT and CDR2 YNNKEL (reference sequence). V gave up 1 base and J gave up 3 bases; unmatched junction bases: 5. The CDR3 nucleotides are TGTGCCAGCAGCCAAGGATCCGGGACAGGGGGCTACGAGCAGTACTTC. Encoded protein: CASSQGSGTGGYEQYF.

The CDR3 DNA reads as TGTGCCAGCAGCTTCCAAGAGACCCAGTACTTC. Translation: CASSFQETQYF. The rearrangement links TRBV28 to TRBJ2-5, with no clear D. CDR1 is MDHEN and CDR2 is SYDVKM in the germline V gene. V lost 6 bases, J lost 1 base, and 3 bases lay in between. The CDR3 has 11 amino acids.

The chain carries TRBV7-8 and TRBJ1-1, with 7 positions matching TRBD1. The V gene end was trimmed by 5 bases and the J gene end by 1 base; junction bases not matched to a gene: 7. Germline CDR1 and CDR2: SGHVS and FQNEAQ. The length of the CDR3 is 15 residues. As DNA, the CDR3 is TGTGCCAGCAGCCTTAATTCAGGGGGGAACACTGAAGCTTTCTTT. This translates into CASSLNSGGNTEAFF.

The J gene is TRBJ2-3, the V gene TRBV7-9, with 8 bases identical to TRBD2. V was clipped by 2 bases and J by 3 bases; unmatched bases: 4. The CDR3 contains 15 residues. Germline V gives CDR1 SEHNR, CDR2 FQNEAQ (reference sequence). This CDR3 is CASSLTGRETDTQYF. CDR3 in DNA: TGTGCCAGCAGCTTAACCGGGAGGGAGACAGATACGCAGTATTTT.

The chain recombines TRBV4-3 with TRBJ1-4, with TRBD1 as a possible D gene (5 bases). CDR3 length: 16 residues. V dropped 3 bases and J dropped 0 bases, with 11 bases sitting between them. CDR1 is LGHNA, CDR2 YSLEER, per germline. The DNA for the CDR3 is TGCGCCAGCAGCCAGGACACAGCTGCAACTAATGAAAAACTGTTTTTT. Protein: CASSQDTAATNEKLFF.

The rearrangement uses TRBV14 and TRBJ2-7, with a possible D match to TRBD2 (5 bases). V was pared by 5 bases and J by 4 bases, with 12 bases between. Germline assignment: CDR1 SGHDN and CDR2 FVKESK. The CDR3 runs 13 residues. The CDR3 coding sequence is TGTGCCAGCAGCGTAGCTAGCCTTTACGAGCAGTACTTC. As protein: CASSVASLYEQYF.

This chain connects TRBV25-1 to TRBJ2-7; TRBD2 might be the D (6 bases). CDR1 is MGHDK and CDR2 is SYGVNS in the germline V gene. The CDR3 is made up of 13 amino acids. V dropped 10 bases and J dropped 6 bases, with 19 bases sitting between them. CDR3 nucleotides: TGTGCCACGGGGGACCTGGGGACCTTCGAGCAGTACTTC. Its translation: CATGDLGTFEQYF.

This clone showed up just once. This sequence joins TRBV6-5 and TRBJ2-7; D is ambiguous. The V end lost 4 bases, the J end lost 3 bases, and 4 bases lay between the germline ends. The CDR3 consists of 11 residues. Germline V gene data show CDR1 as MNHEY and CDR2 as SVGAGI. CDR3 in amino acids: CASSFRYEQYF. The CDR3 DNA sequence: TGTGCCAGCAGTTTCCGCTACGAGCAGTACTTC.

This rearrangement joins TRBV2 to TRBJ1-6; D is perhaps TRBD1 (6 bases). The ends were cut back, 8 bases at V and 0 bases at J, with 14 bases in the middle. Germline-derived CDR1 and CDR2 are SNHLY and FYNNEI. This CDR3 is built from 16 residues. DNA of the CDR3: TGTGCCAGCGCCCAACAGGGCTACTCCTATAATTCACCCCTCCACTTT. It yields the protein CASAQQGYSYNSPLHF.

V is TRBV10-3 and J is TRBJ1-1; TRBD1 is a possible D gene (6 bases). Trimming took 4 bases from V and 0 from J, leaving 12 bases between them. This CDR3 spans 15 amino acids. Germline values: CDR1 ENHRY, CDR2 SYGVKD. The CDR3 sequence is CAISAYREVNTEAFF. In nucleotides, the CDR3 is TGTGCCATCAGTGCGTACAGGGAAGTGAACACTGAAGCTTTCTTT.